These 22 T cell receptor beta chains were sequenced from one sample in a study of blood T cell repertoires in COVID-19. Only in-frame clones appear in the TCRdb table, and some are missing; sequencing was by immunoSEQ multiplex PCR. The sample has 400,000 to 450,000 clones; about nine tenths are singletons. The sample taken for sequencing was PBMCs or T cells enriched from blood (not recorded which). These receptors came from a young man who had recovered from COVID-19.

CDR3 nucleotides: TGTGCCAGTAGTACGCGAACAGGGGGGAAGGCTGAAAAACTGTTTTTT. This translates into CASSTRTGGKAEKLFF. This chain connects TRBV19 to TRBJ1-4, with 8 nucleotides matching TRBD1. There are 16 residues in the CDR3. With V trimmed by 4 bases and J by 7 bases, 11 bases remained unmatched. Germline values: CDR1 LNHDA, CDR2 SQIVND (reference sequence).

The chain combines TRBV5-8 with TRBJ1-6; 10 positions match TRBD1. The junction had 6 bases not matched to a gene; V was cut back by 2 bases and J by 10 bases. Per the germline V gene, CDR1 is SGHTS and CDR2 is YDEGEE. This CDR3 is built from 15 residues. CDR3 coding DNA: TGTGCCAGCAGCTTTCTGGGGACAGGGGAGTCACCCCTCCACTTT. Residues: CASSFLGTGESPLHF.

The rearrangement joins TRBV5-1 to TRBJ2-3; the match to TRBD1 covers 7 bases. V gave up 2 bases and J gave up 0 bases; unmatched junction bases: 6. The CDR3 extends over 16 amino acids. Germline lookup yields CDR1 SGHRS and CDR2 YFSETQ. In DNA form, the CDR3 reads TGCGCCAGCAGCTTAATCACAGGGGCTAGCACAGATACGCAGTATTTT. Its translation: CASSLITGASTDTQYF.

This chain uses TRBV5-1 with TRBJ1-5; possible D gene TRBD1, 6 bases. The V end lost 4 bases, the J end lost 0 bases, and 11 bases lay between the germline ends. This CDR3 has 15 residues. The V gene's germline CDR1 is SGHRS and CDR2 YFSETQ. The DNA of the CDR3 is TGCGCCAGCAGCCCAACAGGGATTAGCAATCAGCCCCAGCATTTT. Protein product: CASSPTGISNQPQHF.

The V and J genes are TRBV24-1 and TRBJ1-6; 10 bases align to TRBD1. From germline, CDR1 is KGHDR and CDR2 SFDVKD. The junction had 1 base not matched to a gene; V was cut back by 7 bases and J by 5 bases. The CDR3 has 14 amino acids. CDR3 sequence (DNA): TGTGCCACCAGAGGGACAGGGGATAATTCACCCCTCCACTTT. Protein product: CATRGTGDNSPLHF.

The chain is built from TRBV27 and TRBJ1-5, with a possible D match to TRBD1 (5 bases). V was pared by 10 bases and J by 3 bases, with 10 bases between. This CDR3 comprises 12 residues. Germline assignment: CDR1 MNHEY and CDR2 SMNVEV (reference sequence). The chain's CDR3 is CATGGYNQPQHF. The CDR3 DNA sequence: TGTGCCACGGGGGGGTACAATCAGCCCCAGCATTTT.

The chain uses TRBV7-2 and TRBJ2-5; tentative D call: TRBD2 (6 bases). Germline CDR1 and CDR2: SGHTA and FQGNSA. The CDR3 loop spans 15 amino acids. Trimming left V 2 bases short and J 3 bases short, with 13 bases between. CDR3 in DNA: TGTGCCAGCAGCTTATCATGGGGCGGGGAAGAGACCCAGTACTTC. Its translation is CASSLSWGGEETQYF. Full variable domain (outside the CDR3, taken from reference TRBV7-2 and TRBJ2-5): GAGVSQSPSNKVTEKGKDVELRCDPISGHTALYWYRQSLGQGLEFLIYFQGNSAPDKSGLPSDRFSAERTGGSVSTLTIQRTQQEDSAVYLCASSLSWGGEETQYFGPGTRLLVL.

The chain has TRBV4-1 and TRBJ1-6; 9 bases fit TRBD1. Germline V gene data show CDR1 as MGHRA and CDR2 as YSYEKL. The CDR3 has 17 amino acids. The ends lost 0 bases at V and 8 bases at J; junction bases unmatched: 8. The CDR3 DNA sequence: TGCGCCAGCAGCCAAGACGTCAGGACAGGGGAGTATTCACCCCTCCACTTT. It is translated as CASSQDVRTGEYSPLHF.

The gene calls are TRBV5-1 and TRBJ1-6; perhaps TRBD1 as D (6 bases). V was clipped by 5 bases and J by 5 bases, with 14 bases between them. This CDR3 is 15 amino acids long. Germline V gene lookup returns CDR1 SGHRS and CDR2 YFSETQ. This chain's CDR3 is CASRPGGLDNSPLHF. The CDR3 bases are TGCGCCAGCAGACCGGGGGGGCTAGATAATTCACCCCTCCACTTT.

The chain uses TRBV11-2 and TRBJ1-5; D is ambiguous. This CDR3 is built from 13 residues. Germline V gives CDR1 SGHAT, CDR2 FQNNGV. Trimming pared 4 bases from V and 5 bases from J, leaving 9 bases between. CDR3 loop: CASSSSADQPQHF. The CDR3 bases are TGTGCCAGCAGCTCGAGCGCCGATCAGCCCCAGCATTTT. Full variable domain (remainder filled in from reference TRBV11-2 and TRBJ1-5): EAGVAQSPRYKIIEKRQSVAFWCNPISGHATLYWYQQILGQGPKLLIQFQNNGVVDDSQLPKDRFSAERLKGVDSTLKIQPAKLEDSAVYLCASSSSADQPQHFGDGTRLSIL.

This chain connects TRBV11-2 to TRBJ1-2; 8 bases are a match to TRBD1. CDR3 length: 16 amino acids. V was pared by 5 bases and J by 8 bases, with 16 bases of the junction left unmatched. CDR1 and CDR2 (germline): SGHAT, FQNNGV. DNA for the CDR3: TGTGCCAGCAGCATCTCAGGGGGCAAAGGAAGGGAGGGCTACACCTTC. Amino acids: CASSISGGKGREGYTF.

The chain recombines TRBV10-3 with TRBJ2-1; TRBD2 aligns across 9 bases. Germline values: CDR1 ENHRY, CDR2 SYGVKD. After removal of 10 bases from V and 2 bases from J, the junction contained 3 bases not matched to a gene. The CDR3 is 13 residues long. CDR3 DNA sequence: TGTGCCACTCTAGCGGGAACCTACAATGAGCAGTTCTTC. Translated: CATLAGTYNEQFF.

As for this clone: The junction shows a germline mismatch at one end, possibly a read error. The chain combines TRBV2 with TRBJ1-1, with D possibly matching TRBD1 (5 bases). The CDR3 totals 11 residues. Germline V lookup: CDR1 SNHLY, CDR2 FYNNEI. DNA of the CDR3: TGTGCCAGCAGCCCCACCGCCAGGGCCAACTTT. Its translation: CASSPTARANF.

V and J are TRBV29-1 and TRBJ2-1; D is perhaps TRBD1 (7 bases). The V gene lost 7 bases and the J gene lost 10 bases, with 23 bases spanning the gap. The CDR3 extends over 14 amino acids. Germline V gene sequence: CDR1 SQVTM, CDR2 ANQGSEA. CDR3 in amino acids: CSGRGVKATLEQFF. The CDR3, as DNA: TGCAGCGGCAGGGGGGTAAAGGCTACTCTCGAGCAGTTCTTC.

The gene calls are TRBV4-1 and TRBJ1-6, with 11 bases aligning to TRBD1. J lost 7 bases, V lost 4 bases, and 3 bases had no gene match. The germline V gene has CDR1 MGHRA and CDR2 YSYEKL. The CDR3 runs to 15 residues. CDR3 DNA: TGCGCCAGCAGCCTTCGGGACAGGGGGAATTCACCCCTCCACTTT. This encodes CASSLRDRGNSPLHF.

The V gene is TRBV9, the J gene TRBJ2-3, with D possibly being TRBD2 (5 bases). The CDR3 totals 14 residues. Trimming took 6 bases from V and 10 from J, leaving 21 bases between them. CDR1 SGDLS and CDR2 YYNGEE come from the germline V gene. The CDR3 loop is CASTPAGSGSSQYF. CDR3 sequence (DNA): TGTGCCAGCACCCCCGCGGGTTCGGGCAGTTCGCAGTATTTT.

V usage is TRBV6-5 and J usage is TRBJ1-5; D unresolved. Trimming took 6 bases from V and 6 from J, leaving 6 bases between them. The CDR3 spans 11 residues. The V gene's germline CDR1 is MNHEY and CDR2 SVGAGI. The CDR3 protein is CASSQSQPQHF. The CDR3 nucleotides read TGTGCCAGCAGCCAGTCTCAGCCCCAGCATTTT.

The chain carries TRBV6-2 or TRBV6-3 and TRBJ1-1; no clear D gene. The germline V gene has CDR1 MNHEY and CDR2 SVGEGT. The CDR3 is made up of 14 amino acids. V was shortened by 5 bases and J by 4 bases, with 14 bases between the two germline ends. The CDR3 DNA is TGTGCCAGCAGTCTAGGCGGGAGAGGCACTGAAGCTTTCTTT. This codes for CASSLGGRGTEAFF.

This clone was observed a handful of times. This chain joins TRBV10-3 and TRBJ2-1, with TRBD2 as a possible D gene (5 bases). Trimming shortened V by 0 bases and J by 5 bases, and 14 bases separated the two germline ends. Germline CDR1 is ENHRY and CDR2 is SYGVKD. This CDR3 region has 16 residues. CDR3 nucleotide sequence: TGTGCCATCAGTGAGTCGGCAACGTCGGGGAACAATGAGCAGTTCTTC. It specifies CAISESATSGNNEQFF.

This chain joins TRBV4-1 and TRBJ2-7; maybe TRBD1 (6 bases). V was trimmed by 1 base and J by 4 bases, leaving 14 bases between them. Germline CDR1 MGHRA, CDR2 YSYEKL. The CDR3 is made up of 15 amino acids. The CDR3 sequence is CASSQAWGLEYEQYF. The CDR3 DNA reads TGCGCCAGCAGCCAAGCTTGGGGGCTAGAATACGAGCAGTACTTC.

The V and J genes are TRBV30 and TRBJ1-5, with no clear D. The CDR3 extends over 14 amino acids. Trimming left V 0 bases short and J 4 bases short, with 10 bases between. Germline loops: CDR1 GTSNPN, CDR2 SVGIG (reference sequence). CDR3 loop: CAWSVVTGNQPQHF. CDR3 in DNA: TGTGCCTGGAGTGTGGTTACGGGAAATCAGCCCCAGCATTTT. Complete variable domain (other parts from reference TRBV30 and TRBJ1-5): SQTIHQWPATLVQPVGSPLSLECTVEGTSNPNLYWYRQAAGRGLQLLFYSVGIGQISSEVPQNLSASRPQDRQFILSSKKLLLSDSGFYLCAWSVVTGNQPQHFGDGTRLSIL.

In this sample, this clone turned up once. The chain joins TRBV19 to TRBJ1-4, with TRBD1 as a possible D gene (6 bases). V lost 3 bases, J lost 4 bases, and 12 bases lay in between. This CDR3 spans 15 amino acids. In germline, CDR1 is LNHDA, CDR2 SQIVND (reference sequence). The CDR3 nucleotides are TGTGCCAGTAGTATTGGACAGATCTATAATGAAAAACTGTTTTTT. Amino acid sequence: CASSIGQIYNEKLFF. The variable domain in full, completed from reference TRBV19 and TRBJ1-4, reads DGGITQSPKYLFRKEGQNVTLSCEQNLNHDAMYWYRQDPGQGLRLIYYSQIVNDFQKGDIAEGYSVSREKKESFPLTVTSAQKNPTAFYLCASSIGQIYNEKLFFGSGTQLSVL.